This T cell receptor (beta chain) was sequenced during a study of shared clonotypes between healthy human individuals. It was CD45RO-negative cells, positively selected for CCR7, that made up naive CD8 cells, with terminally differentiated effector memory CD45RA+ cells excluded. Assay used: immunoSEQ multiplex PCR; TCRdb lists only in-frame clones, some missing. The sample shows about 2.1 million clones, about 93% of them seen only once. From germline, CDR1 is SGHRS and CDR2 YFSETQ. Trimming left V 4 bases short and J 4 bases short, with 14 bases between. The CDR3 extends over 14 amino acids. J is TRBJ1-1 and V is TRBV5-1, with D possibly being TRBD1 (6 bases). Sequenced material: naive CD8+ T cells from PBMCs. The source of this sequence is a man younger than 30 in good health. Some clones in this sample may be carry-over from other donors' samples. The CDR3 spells CASSPRGAGTEAFF. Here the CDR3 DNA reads TGCGCCAGCAGCCCGCGGGGGGCGGGCACTGAAGCTTTCTTT.